A selection of T cell receptor beta chains follows, all from one sample in a study of shared clonotypes between healthy human individuals. Method: immunoSEQ multiplex PCR; TCRdb's copy keeps in-frame clones and lacks some. Of roughly 2 million clones in the sample, more than 90% are singletons; the top ten hold 0.1% to 0.15%. The specimen was naive CD4+ T cells sorted from blood. Receptors were obtained from a man aged 18 to 30 in good health. The CDR3 runs from the conserved cysteine through the conserved F or W. The D gene is left open where the match is weak. Size is stated for part of the rows, as once, few or many counts, or as a class when the clone is expanded.

>TRBV5-4|TRBJ1-1|NA|NA
TGTGCCAGCAGCTTAAGGGGGGGGAACACTGAAGCTTTCTTT
CASSLRGGNTEAFF
>TRBV6-1|TRBJ1-2|NA|NA
TGTGCCAGCAGTGCCCGACAGCACTCCTACACCTTC
CASSARQHSYTF
>TRBV30|TRBJ1-6|NA|NA
TGTGCCTGGAGTGTGTCTGATTCACCCCTCCACTTT
CAWSVSDSPLHF
>TRBV6-1|TRBJ2-2|NA|NA
TGTGCCAGCAGTGAAGCATCGGGTGTCGCGAACACCGGGGAGCTGTTTTTT
CASSEASGVANTGELFF
>TRBV6-1|TRBJ1-5|NA|NA
TGTGCCAGCAGTGAAACACCGAATCAGCCCCAGCATTTT
CASSETPNQPQHF
>TRBV6-1|TRBJ2-7|NA|NA
TGTGCCAGCAGTCAAACATACGAGCAGTACTTC
CASSQTYEQYF
>TRBV18|TRBJ2-1|NA|NA
TGTGCCAGCACCCGGACAGAATACAATGAGCAGTTCTTC
CASTRTEYNEQFF
>TRBV25-1|TRBJ2-5|TRBD2|NA
TGTGCCAGCAGTGTGGGGCGGGGGACGCATCAAGAGACCCAGTACTTC
CASSVGRGTHQETQYF
>TRBV2|TRBJ2-4|NA|NA
TGTGCCAGCAGCCCTAGCCTCCTAGCCAAAAACATTCAGTACTTC
CASSPSLLAKNIQYF
>TRBV7-9|TRBJ1-3|NA|few
TGTGCCAGCAGCCCCGGCTCTGGAAACACCATATATTTT
CASSPGSGNTIYF
>TRBV2|TRBJ2-7|TRBD1|NA
TGTGCCAGTGCGACAGGGGCCCTCTCCTACGAGCAGTACTTC
CASATGALSYEQYF
>TRBV28|TRBJ2-7|NA|NA
TGTGCCAGCAGGAGTCCGGTCGGCTCCTACGAGCAGTACTTC
CASRSPVGSYEQYF
>TRBV9|TRBJ2-1|NA|NA
TGTGCCAGCAGCGTACAACGGGGGTACAATGAGCAGTTCTTC
CASSVQRGYNEQFF
>TRBV6-6|TRBJ2-5|NA|NA
TGTGCCAGCAGTTGGTCGAGCGGGCAAGAGACCCAGTACTTC
CASSWSSGQETQYF
>TRBV7-2|TRBJ1-6|NA|few
TGTGCCACCCAGCTTAGATCTCGACCGACCAATTCACCCCTCCACTTT
CATQLRSRPTNSPLHF
>TRBV6-5|TRBJ1-4|TRBD1|NA
TGTGCCAGCAGTTACTCGAGACAGGGAGGGGAAAAACTGTTTTTT
CASSYSRQGGEKLFF
>TRBV9|TRBJ2-2|NA|NA
TGTGCCAGCAGCGTAATAGGGGCCGGGGAGCTGTTTTTT
CASSVIGAGELFF
>TRBV6-1|TRBJ1-1|NA|NA
TGTGCCAGCAGTGTCGGTTCAGTTAACACTGAAGCTTTCTTT
CASSVGSVNTEAFF
>TRBV7-9|TRBJ2-5|TRBD2|NA
TGTGCCAGCAGCTTAGAAGGAGGGACTAGCGGGAGTGAAGAGACCCAGTACTTC
CASSLEGGTSGSEETQYF
>TRBV5-6|TRBJ1-6|NA|NA
TGTGCCAGCAGCTTGGCATCCTCACCCCTCCACTTT
CASSLASSPLHF
>TRBV5-1|TRBJ2-1|NA|NA
TGCGCCAGCAGCTTAAGGAATGAGCAGTTCTTC
CASSLRNEQFF
>TRBV7-8|TRBJ2-2|NA|NA
TGTGCCAGCAGCTTCTCCGGAACGGTGAACACCGGGGAGCTGTTTTTT
CASSFSGTVNTGELFF
>TRBV30|TRBJ2-1|NA|NA
TGTGCCTGGTCTGGGGGGCACAATGAGCAGTTCTTC
CAWSGGHNEQFF
>TRBV6-1|TRBJ1-3|NA|NA
TGTGCCAGCAGTCTAAATTCTGGAAACACCATATATTTT
CASSLNSGNTIYF
>TRBV7-5|TRBJ2-7|NA|NA
TGTGCCAGAAGCCACTCCTACGAGCAGTACTTC
CARSHSYEQYF
>TRBV14|TRBJ2-2|NA|once
TGTGCCAGCAGCCTACATACAGGAATCACCGGGGAGCTGTTTTTT
CASSLHTGITGELFF
>TRBV4-1|TRBJ1-6|NA|NA
TGCGCCAGCAGCCAACTGACTGGGAGCTCCTATAATTCACCCCTCCACTTT
CASSQLTGSSYNSPLHF
>TRBV6-5|TRBJ1-2|NA|NA
TGTGCCAGCAGCCGGGGGTTGGGTAACTATGGCTACACCTTC
CASSRGLGNYGYTF
>TRBV20-1|TRBJ2-7|NA|once
TGCAGTCCGCTGGGTAACGAGCAGTACTTC
CSPLGNEQYF
>TRBV6-5|TRBJ2-3|NA|NA
TGTGCCAGCAGCAGGGGGGCCAGCACAGATACGCAGTATTTT
CASSRGASTDTQYF
>TRBV2|TRBJ1-5|NA|NA
TGTGCCAGCAGTGAAGGAAGCGGTCAGCCCCAGCATTTT
CASSEGSGQPQHF
>TRBV11-3|TRBJ2-2|NA|NA
TGTGCCAGCAGCTTAGGCCAGGGATACACCGGGGAGCTGTTTTTT
CASSLGQGYTGELFF
>TRBV5-1|TRBJ2-3|TRBD2|NA
TGCGCCAGCAGCTTTAACGGACTAGCGGGCACAGATACGCAGTATTTT
CASSFNGLAGTDTQYF
>TRBV7-2|TRBJ2-1|NA|NA
TGTGCCAGCAGCTTAGGCCCCAGGGAGATAGGCAATGAGCAGTTCTTC
CASSLGPREIGNEQFF
>TRBV6-1|TRBJ2-2|NA|NA
TGTGCCAGCAACCAGCGGGAGCTGTTTTTT
CASNQRELFF
>TRBV28|TRBJ1-2|NA|NA
TGTGCCAGCACATGGTCGGGGGGCCATGGCTACACCTTC
CASTWSGGHGYTF
>TRBV10-2|TRBJ2-3|TRBD2|NA
TGCGCCAGCAGTGAATCAAGCGGGAGGGCGCATACGCAGTATTTT
CASSESSGRAHTQYF
>TRBV6-5|TRBJ1-4|TRBD1|NA
TGTGCCAGCAGCTCCGGGACAGGAGATGAAAAACTGTTTTTT
CASSSGTGDEKLFF
>TRBV7-7|TRBJ2-5|TRBD2|NA
TGTGCTAGCGGGCTTAGCGGGGGCCAAGAGACCCAGTACTTC
CASGLSGGQETQYF
>TRBV6-5|TRBJ1-1|NA|NA
TGTGCCAGCAGTTACAGAAGGGGCACTGAAGCTTTCTTT
CASSYRRGTEAFF
>TRBV5-4|TRBJ2-1|TRBD2|NA
TGTGCCAGCAGCGGCGGGGGGCAGGCCTACAATGAGCAGTTCTTC
CASSGGGQAYNEQFF
>TRBV10-3|TRBJ2-5|NA|NA
TGTGCCATCAGTGAAGCTTCAGGGGTTCTAGGAGAGACCCAGTACTTC
CAISEASGVLGETQYF
>TRBV5-1|TRBJ1-3|NA|NA
TGCGCCAGCAGCCCTTTGGGGTCTGGAAACACCATATATTTT
CASSPLGSGNTIYF
>TRBV6-6|TRBJ2-7|NA|NA
TGTGCCAGCAGTTACTCGAGGGGCTACGAGCAGTACTTC
CASSYSRGYEQYF
>TRBV9|TRBJ2-5|TRBD1|NA
TGTGCCAGCAGCGTAAACACAGGGGGCGGAGAGACCCAGTACTTC
CASSVNTGGGETQYF
>TRBV27|TRBJ1-4|NA|once
TGTGCCAGCTCGAATCCGGCAGCGACAGGTGAAAAACTGTTTTTT
CASSNPAATGEKLFF
>TRBV13|TRBJ2-5|NA|NA
TGTGCCAGCAGCCTCAGGGTTGGTCATGGAGAGACCCAGTACTTC
CASSLRVGHGETQYF
>TRBV10-3|TRBJ2-7|TRBD1|NA
TGTGCCATCGGTAGGGCGACAGGGGGGAATGTCTACGAGCAGTACTTC
CAIGRATGGNVYEQYF
>TRBV9|TRBJ1-1|TRBD1|NA
TGTGCCAGCAGCGTCAGAGGGACAGGGGGCCTGAACACTGAAGCTTTCTTT
CASSVRGTGGLNTEAFF
>TRBV9|TRBJ2-5|NA|NA
TGTGCCAGCAGCGTAGTCGCCGCGTACCAAGAGACCCAGTACTTC
CASSVVAAYQETQYF
>TRBV6-6|TRBJ2-7|TRBD1|NA
TGTGCCAGCACTCCGGGACAGGCCTACGAGCAGTACTTC
CASTPGQAYEQYF
>TRBV10-2|TRBJ1-3|NA|NA
TGCGCCAGCAGTGGGCTCAGGACCACTTCATATTTT
CASSGLRTTSYF
>TRBV11-2|TRBJ1-4|NA|NA
TGTGCCAGCAGCTTAGATCGGCCAGCCGGTAATGAAAAACTGTTTTTT
CASSLDRPAGNEKLFF
>TRBV30|TRBJ2-1|NA|NA
TGTGCCTGGAGTTTCGGGGACCGTGAGCAGTTCTTC
CAWSFGDREQFF
>TRBV18|TRBJ2-1|TRBD2|once
TGTGCCAGCTCACCACGTCTAGCGGGGGGTTACAATGAGCAGTTCTTC
CASSPRLAGGYNEQFF
>TRBV4-1|TRBJ2-3|NA|NA
TGCGCCAGCAGCCCGCCCGGCGCGTTTAGCACAGATACGCAGTATTTT
CASSPPGAFSTDTQYF
>TRBV4-2|TRBJ2-5|TRBD1|NA
TGTGCCAGCAGCCAAACAGGGGTTCCAGAGACCCAGTACTTC
CASSQTGVPETQYF
>TRBV4-2|TRBJ1-4|NA|NA
TGTGCCAGCAGCCAAGGTATAGGAAGAGAAGCATTTAATGAAAAACTGTTTTTT
CASSQGIGREAFNEKLFF
>TRBV10-3|TRBJ1-1|TRBD1|NA
TGTGCCATCAGTGTTGGACAGGGCGGTGGCACTGAAGCTTTCTTT
CAISVGQGGGTEAFF